This T cell receptor (beta chain) was obtained from a study of T cell responses to AZD1222 COVID-19 vaccine. General observations from the study: Of spike-specific TCRs, nearly half reportedly target regions left unmutated in variants.

TCRdb's copy holds only in-frame clones and misses some; the assay was immunoSEQ multiplex PCR. The sample gives tens of thousands of clones, 65% to 85% of which show up once; roughly 25% is in the top ten. This clone has a handful of counts. The antigen remains undetermined. Some second doses came at about 4 weeks and others at about 12 weeks; these were pooled. The J segment lost 4 bases and the V segment lost 3 bases, leaving 5 bases of the junction unmatched. Germline loops: CDR1 LNHDA, CDR2 SQIVND (reference sequence). The CDR3 extends over 15 amino acids. The chain joins TRBV19 to TRBJ2-2; 7 nucleotides line up with TRBD1. The sequencing here drew on peripheral blood, taken 28 days after the second AZD1222 dose. This clonotype originated in an adult who received the AZD1222 COVID-19 vaccine. CDR3 DNA: TGTGCCAGTAGTATTAAGACAGGGACCACCGGGGAGCTGTTTTTT. Residues: CASSIKTGTTGELFF.